This TCR beta chain was sequenced for a study of cytomegalovirus exposure and HLA in healthy donors. V gave up 7 bases and J gave up 5 bases, with 15 bases separating them. CDR1 is SQVTM, CDR2 ANQGSEA, per germline. The CDR3 is made up of 13 amino acids. Primers: 60 Vbeta forward and 13 Jbeta reverse. Repertoires were generated with immunoSEQ multiplex PCR, while TCRdb's copy carries only in-frame clones and drops some. The profile shows fewer than 140,000 clones, around 80% of them singletons. The source material was PBMCs. The rearrangement joins TRBV29-1 to TRBJ2-1; D gene ambiguous. The sequence came from a man aged 40-49 years in good health and CMV-seronegative. CDR3 amino acids: CSAGLRYDNEQFF. Written as DNA, the CDR3 is TGCAGCGCCGGTTTACGATACGACAATGAGCAGTTCTTC.